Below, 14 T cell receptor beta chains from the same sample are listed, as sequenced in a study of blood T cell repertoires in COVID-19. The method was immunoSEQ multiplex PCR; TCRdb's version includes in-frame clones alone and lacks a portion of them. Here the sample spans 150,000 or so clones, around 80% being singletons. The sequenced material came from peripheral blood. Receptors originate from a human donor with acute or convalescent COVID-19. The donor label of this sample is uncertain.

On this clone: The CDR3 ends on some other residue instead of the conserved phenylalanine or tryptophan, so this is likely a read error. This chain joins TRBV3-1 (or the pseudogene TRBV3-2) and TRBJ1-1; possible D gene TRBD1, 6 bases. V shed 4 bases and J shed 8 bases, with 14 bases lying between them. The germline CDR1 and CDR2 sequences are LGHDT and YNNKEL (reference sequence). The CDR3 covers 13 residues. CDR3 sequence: CASSPWTASEAFL. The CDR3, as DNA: TGTGCCAGCAGCCCCTGGACAGCCTCCGAAGCTTTCCTT.

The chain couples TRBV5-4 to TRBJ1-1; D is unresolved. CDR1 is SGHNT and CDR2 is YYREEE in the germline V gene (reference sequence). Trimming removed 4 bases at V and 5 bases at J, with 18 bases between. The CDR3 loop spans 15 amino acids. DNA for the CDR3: TGTGCCAGCAGCCAAGGTGGGCCCGGCAAAACTGAAGCTTTCTTT. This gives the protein CASSQGGPGKTEAFF. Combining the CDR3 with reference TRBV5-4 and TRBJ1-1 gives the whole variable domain ETGVTQSPTHLIKTRGQQVTLRCSSQSGHNTVSWYQQALGQGPQFIFQYYREEENGRGNFPPRFSGLQFPNYSSELNVNALELDDSALYLCASSQGGPGKTEAFFGQGTRLTVV.

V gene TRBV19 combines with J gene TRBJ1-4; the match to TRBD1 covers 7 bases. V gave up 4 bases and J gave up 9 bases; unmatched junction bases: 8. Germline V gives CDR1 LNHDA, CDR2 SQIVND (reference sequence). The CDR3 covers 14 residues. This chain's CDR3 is CASSKGADVKKLFF. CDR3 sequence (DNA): TGTGCCAGTAGTAAGGGGGCAGACGTCAAAAAACTGTTTTTT.

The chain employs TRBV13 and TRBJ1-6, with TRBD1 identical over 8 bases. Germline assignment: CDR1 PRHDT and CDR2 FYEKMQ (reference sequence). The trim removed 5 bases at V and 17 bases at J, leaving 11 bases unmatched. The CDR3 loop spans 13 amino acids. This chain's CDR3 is CASSRQGQGFFHF. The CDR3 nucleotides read TGTGCCAGCAGCCGGCAAGGACAGGGATTTTTCCACTTT.

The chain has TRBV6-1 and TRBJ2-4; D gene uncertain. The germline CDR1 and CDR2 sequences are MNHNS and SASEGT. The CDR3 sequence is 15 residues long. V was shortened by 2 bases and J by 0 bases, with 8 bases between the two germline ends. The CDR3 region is CASSEQELAKNIQYF. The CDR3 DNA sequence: TGTGCCAGCAGTGAACAGGAATTAGCCAAAAACATTCAGTACTTC.

DNA of the CDR3: TGTGCCAGCAGCGTCGCGATAAGGACAGGAGACTTTATAGCCAAAAACATTCAGTACTTC. It yields the protein CASSVAIRTGDFIAKNIQYF. This chain joins TRBV9 and TRBJ2-4, with TRBD1 identical over 7 bases. With V trimmed by 2 bases and J by 0 bases, 17 bases remained unmatched. This CDR3 has 20 amino acids. CDR1 and CDR2 from the germline V gene are SGDLS and YYNGEE.

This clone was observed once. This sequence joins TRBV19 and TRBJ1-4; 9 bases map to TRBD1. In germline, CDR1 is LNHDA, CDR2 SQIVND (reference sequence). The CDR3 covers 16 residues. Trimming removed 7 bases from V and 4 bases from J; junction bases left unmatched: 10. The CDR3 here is CASIRRPGQGNEKLFF. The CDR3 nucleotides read TGTGCCAGTATTCGCCGACCGGGACAGGGTAATGAAAAACTGTTTTTT. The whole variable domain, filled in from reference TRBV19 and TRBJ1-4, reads DGGITQSPKYLFRKEGQNVTLSCEQNLNHDAMYWYRQDPGQGLRLIYYSQIVNDFQKGDIAEGYSVSREKKESFPLTVTSAQKNPTAFYLCASIRRPGQGNEKLFFGSGTQLSVL.

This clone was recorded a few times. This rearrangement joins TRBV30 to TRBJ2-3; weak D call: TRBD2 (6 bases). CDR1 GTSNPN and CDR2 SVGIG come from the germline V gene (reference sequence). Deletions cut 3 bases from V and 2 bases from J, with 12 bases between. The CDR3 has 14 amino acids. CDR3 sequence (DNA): TGTGCCTGGAGGCGGGACTCCTACACAGATACGCAGTATTTT. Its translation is CAWRRDSYTDTQYF.

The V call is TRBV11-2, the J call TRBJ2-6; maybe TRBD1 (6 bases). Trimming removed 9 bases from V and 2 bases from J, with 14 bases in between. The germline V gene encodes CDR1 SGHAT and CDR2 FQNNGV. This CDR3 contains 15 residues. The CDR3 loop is CARSSQGTGANVLTF. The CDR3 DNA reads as TGTGCCAGAAGCAGCCAGGGGACTGGGGCCAACGTCCTGACTTTC.

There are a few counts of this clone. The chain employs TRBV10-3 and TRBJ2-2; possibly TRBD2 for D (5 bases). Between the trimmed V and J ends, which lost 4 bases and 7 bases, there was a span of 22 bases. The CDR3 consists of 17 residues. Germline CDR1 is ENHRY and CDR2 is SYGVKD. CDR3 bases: TGTGCCATCAGTGGACATACGGGATACGGGATGGGCGGGGAGCTGTTTTTT. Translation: CAISGHTGYGMGGELFF.

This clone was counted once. CDR3 in amino acids: CSVEDRGQGANTIYF. The CDR3 nucleotides read TGCAGCGTTGAAGATCGAGGACAGGGGGCGAACACCATATATTTT. This sequence joins TRBV29-1 and TRBJ1-3; the match to TRBD1 covers 11 bases. The CDR3 has 15 amino acids. The V and J ends lost 0 bases and 7 bases, in that order; junction bases with no gene match: 5. Germline V lookup: CDR1 SQVTM, CDR2 ANQGSEA.

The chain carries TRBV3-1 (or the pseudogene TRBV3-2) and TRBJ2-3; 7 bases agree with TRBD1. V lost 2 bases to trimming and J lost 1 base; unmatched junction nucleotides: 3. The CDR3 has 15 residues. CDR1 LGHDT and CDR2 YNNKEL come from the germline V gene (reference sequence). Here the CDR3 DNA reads TGTGCCAGCAGCCAAAGGGACAGACGCACAGATACGCAGTATTTT. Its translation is CASSQRDRRTDTQYF.

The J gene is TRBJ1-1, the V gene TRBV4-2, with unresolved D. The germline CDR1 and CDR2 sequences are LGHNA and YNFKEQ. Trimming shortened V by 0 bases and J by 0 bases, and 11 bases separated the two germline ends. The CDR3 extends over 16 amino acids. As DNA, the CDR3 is TGTGCCAGCAGCCAAGAACAGACGATTTTGAACACTGAAGCTTTCTTT. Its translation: CASSQEQTILNTEAFF.

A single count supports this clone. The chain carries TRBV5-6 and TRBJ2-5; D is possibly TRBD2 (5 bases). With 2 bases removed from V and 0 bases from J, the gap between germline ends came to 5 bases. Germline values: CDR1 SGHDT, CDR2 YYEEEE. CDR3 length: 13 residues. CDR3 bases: TGTGCCAGCAGCTTCGGGAACCAAGAGACCCAGTACTTC. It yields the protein CASSFGNQETQYF.